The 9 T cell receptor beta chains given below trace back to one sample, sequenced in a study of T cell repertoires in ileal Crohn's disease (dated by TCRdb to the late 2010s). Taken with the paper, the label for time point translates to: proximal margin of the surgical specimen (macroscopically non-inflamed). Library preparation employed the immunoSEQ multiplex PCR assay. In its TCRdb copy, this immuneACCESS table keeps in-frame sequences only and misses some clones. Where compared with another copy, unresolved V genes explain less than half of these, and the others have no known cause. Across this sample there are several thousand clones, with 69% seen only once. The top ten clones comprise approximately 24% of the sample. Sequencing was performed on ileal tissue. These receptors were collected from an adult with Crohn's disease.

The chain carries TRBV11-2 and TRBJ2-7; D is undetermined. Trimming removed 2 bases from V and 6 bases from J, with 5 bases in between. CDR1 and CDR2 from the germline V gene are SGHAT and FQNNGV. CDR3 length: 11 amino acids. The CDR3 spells CASSLISEQYF. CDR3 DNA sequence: TGTGCCAGCAGCTTAATCTCCGAGCAGTACTTC.

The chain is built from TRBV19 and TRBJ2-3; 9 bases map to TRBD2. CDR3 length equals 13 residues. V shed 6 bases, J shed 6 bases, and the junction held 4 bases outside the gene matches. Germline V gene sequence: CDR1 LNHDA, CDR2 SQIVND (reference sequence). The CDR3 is CASRVSGSDTQYF. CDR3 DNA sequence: TGTGCCAGTAGAGTTAGCGGGAGTGATACGCAGTATTTT.

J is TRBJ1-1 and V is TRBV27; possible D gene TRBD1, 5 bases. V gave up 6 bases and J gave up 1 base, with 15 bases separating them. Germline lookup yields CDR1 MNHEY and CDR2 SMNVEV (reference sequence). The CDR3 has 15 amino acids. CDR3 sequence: CASRFGGSENTEAFF. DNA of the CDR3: TGTGCCAGCAGATTCGGGGGGTCTGAGAACACTGAAGCTTTCTTT.

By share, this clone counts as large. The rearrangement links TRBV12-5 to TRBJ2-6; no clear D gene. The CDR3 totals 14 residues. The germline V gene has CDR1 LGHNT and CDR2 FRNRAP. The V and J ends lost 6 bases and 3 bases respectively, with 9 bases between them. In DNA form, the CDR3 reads TGTGCTAGTGGCCTTTACGGTGGGGCCAACGTCCTGACTTTC. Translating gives CASGLYGGANVLTF.

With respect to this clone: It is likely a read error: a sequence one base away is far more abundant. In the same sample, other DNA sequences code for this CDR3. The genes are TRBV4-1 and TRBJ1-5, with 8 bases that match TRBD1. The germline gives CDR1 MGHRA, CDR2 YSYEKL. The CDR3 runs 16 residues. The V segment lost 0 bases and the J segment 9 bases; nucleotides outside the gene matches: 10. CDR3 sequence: CASSQEMAGGAWPQHF. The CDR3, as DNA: TGCGCCAGCAGCCAAGAAATGGCAGGGGGCGCGTGGCCCCAGCATTTT.

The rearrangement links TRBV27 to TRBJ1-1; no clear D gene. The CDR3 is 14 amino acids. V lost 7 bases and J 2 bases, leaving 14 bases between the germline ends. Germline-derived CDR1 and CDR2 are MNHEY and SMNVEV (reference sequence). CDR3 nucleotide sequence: TGTGCCAGCAAGGTCCCGAAGCCAAACACTGAAGCTTTCTTT. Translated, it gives CASKVPKPNTEAFF.

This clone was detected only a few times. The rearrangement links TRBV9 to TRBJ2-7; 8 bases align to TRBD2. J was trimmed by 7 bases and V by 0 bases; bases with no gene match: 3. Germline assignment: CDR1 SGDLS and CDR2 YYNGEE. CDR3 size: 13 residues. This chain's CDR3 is CASSVAGGSEQYF. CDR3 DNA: TGTGCCAGCAGCGTAGCGGGAGGGAGTGAGCAGTACTTC.

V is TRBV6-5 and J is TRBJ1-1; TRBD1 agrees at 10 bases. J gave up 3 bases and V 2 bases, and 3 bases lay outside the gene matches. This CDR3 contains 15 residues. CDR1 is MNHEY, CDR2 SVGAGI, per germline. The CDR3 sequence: CASSYGTGADTEAFF. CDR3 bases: TGTGCCAGCAGTTACGGGACAGGGGCGGACACTGAAGCTTTCTTT.

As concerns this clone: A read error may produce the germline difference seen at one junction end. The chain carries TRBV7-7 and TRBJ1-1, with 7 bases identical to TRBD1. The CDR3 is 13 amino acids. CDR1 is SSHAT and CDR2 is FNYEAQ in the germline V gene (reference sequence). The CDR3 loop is CASSLSRDSEAFF. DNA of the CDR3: TGTGCTAGCAGCTTAAGTCGGGACAGTGAAGCTTTCTTT.